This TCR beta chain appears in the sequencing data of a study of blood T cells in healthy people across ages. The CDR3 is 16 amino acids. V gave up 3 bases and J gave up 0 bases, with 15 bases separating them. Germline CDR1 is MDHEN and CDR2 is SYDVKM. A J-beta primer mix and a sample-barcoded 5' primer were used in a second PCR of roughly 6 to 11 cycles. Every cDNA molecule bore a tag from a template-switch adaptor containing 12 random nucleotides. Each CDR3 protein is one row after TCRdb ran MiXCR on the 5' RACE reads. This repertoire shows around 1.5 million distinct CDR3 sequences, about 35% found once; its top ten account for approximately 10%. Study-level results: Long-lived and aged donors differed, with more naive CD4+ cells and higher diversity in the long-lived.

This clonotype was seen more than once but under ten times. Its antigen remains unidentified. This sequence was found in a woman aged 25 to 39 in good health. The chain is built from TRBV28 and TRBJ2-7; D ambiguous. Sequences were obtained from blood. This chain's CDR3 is CASSLKGYSFSYEQYF. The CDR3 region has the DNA TGTGCCAGCAGTTTGAAGGGCTATAGCTTCTCCTACGAGCAGTACTTC.